This T cell receptor (beta chain) was captured by sequencing in a study of cytomegalovirus exposure and HLA in healthy donors. Whole-study findings and limits: Accurate prediction of HLA-A and HLA-B alleles (for most subjects) was reportedly achieved from TCR beta sequences. TRBV6-2, TRBV6-3 and other indistinguishable V segments were excluded.

Germline V lookup: CDR1 GTSNPN, CDR2 SVGIG (reference sequence). V was cut by 2 bases and J by 0 bases, with 9 bases left in between. The CDR3 loop spans 14 amino acids. 13 Jbeta primers and 60 Vbeta primers were used for the PCR. TCRdb's table, derived via immunoSEQ multiplex PCR, lists solely in-frame clones and lacks some. This table has roughly 180,000 clones, approximately 80% appearing once. As to this clone: Its antigen is undetermined.

The sequencing input was PBMCs. The source is a boy aged 2 to 10 in good health and CMV-seronegative. V gene TRBV30 combines with J gene TRBJ2-3; D might be TRBD2 (5 bases). For the CDR3, the DNA is TGTGCCTGGAGTCTCAGCGGAAGCACAGATACGCAGTATTTT. This encodes CAWSLSGSTDTQYF.